This paragraph reports one T cell receptor (beta chain). Antigen unknown. V gave up 5 bases and J gave up 8 bases, with 7 bases separating them. The CDR3 is 11 residues long. The data originate from a study of T cell repertoires in cytomegalovirus infection. One entry per CDR3 protein, called by TCRdb with MiXCR from the reads. The data contain 200,000 to 250,000 distinct CDR3 sequences, less than 50% of them singletons. The chain is built from TRBV12-3 or TRBV12-4 and TRBJ2-1; D not resolved. The source was CD8+ T cells from cultured PBMCs, collected from culture after CMV antigen stimulation. The source of this sequence is a human donor in good health (CMV status not recorded). Some clones in this sample may be carry-over from other donors' samples. This chain's CDR3 is CASSPTDEQFF. The DNA for the CDR3 is TGTGCCAGCAGTCCCACAGATGAGCAGTTCTTC.